The 7 T cell receptor beta chains below all came from one sample that was sequenced in a study of lung T cells in sarcoidosis with Löfgren's syndrome. TCRdb recomputed calls from the reads with MiXCR, one row per CDR3 protein. The repertoire has roughly 20,000 distinct CDR3 sequences, about 20% of them found once; the top ten carry approximately 4%. Sequencing was carried out using CD4+ T cells from PBMCs. The source is a human donor with sarcoidosis (Löfgren's syndrome or another form), or a control subject (not recorded which).

As regards this clonotype: Compared with germline, one end of the junction differs, possibly owing to a read error. The DNA of the CDR3 is TGTGCCGGCAGTTTAGCGGGGGGCGGTAGCAATCGGCCCCAGCATTTT. Protein sequence: CAGSLAGGGSNRPQHF. V usage is TRBV27 and J usage is TRBJ1-5; tentatively, D is TRBD1 (6 bases). CDR3 length: 16 amino acids. CDR1 and CDR2 from the germline V gene are MNHEY and SMNVEV (reference sequence).

At least ten counts were recorded for this clonotype. The V gene is TRBV25-1, the J gene TRBJ1-6; D unclear. V was pared by 2 bases and J by 13 bases, with 9 bases between. CDR1 is MGHDK, CDR2 SYGVNS, per germline. The CDR3 is 12 amino acids. This chain's CDR3 is CASSEAALPLHF. CDR3 sequence (DNA): TGTGCCAGCAGTGAAGCAGCGTTGCCCCTCCACTTT.

Notes on this clonotype: It may be a read error: a sequence one base away is much more abundant. V is TRBV12-3 or TRBV12-4 and J is TRBJ2-1; weak D call: TRBD2 (5 bases). Trimming removed 4 bases from V and 3 bases from J, with 19 bases in between. This CDR3 has 17 amino acids. The CDR3 sequence is CASSSSRASTYYNEQFF. CDR3 bases: TGTGCCAGCAGTTCCTCGAGAGCTAGCACGTACTACAATGAGCAGTTCTTC.

As to this clonotype: A much larger clonotype is one base distant, so this may be a read error. This chain uses TRBV4-3 with TRBJ2-5; D is possibly TRBD2 (6 bases). The CDR3 has 15 amino acids. The germline gives CDR1 LGHNA, CDR2 YSLEER. The CDR3 sequence is CASGQERLDQETQYF. As DNA, the CDR3 is TGCGCCAGCGGCCAGGAGAGACTAGACCAAGAGACCCAGTACTTC.

This clonotype is deemed medium-sized. The rearrangement joins TRBV20-1 to TRBJ2-3, with D unresolved. The germline V and J ends were trimmed by 2 bases and 1 base, with 4 bases remaining between them. Germline-derived CDR1 and CDR2 are DFQATT and SNEGSKA (reference sequence). There are 12 residues in the CDR3. The CDR3 DNA reads TGCAGTGCTAGACCCGGCACAGATACGCAGTATTTT. It specifies CSARPGTDTQYF.

This clonotype was picked up many times. V usage is TRBV2 and J usage is TRBJ2-1; no reliable D call. The CDR3 is 14 residues long. The germline V gene has CDR1 SNHLY and CDR2 FYNNEI. V shed 3 bases and J shed 10 bases, with 16 bases lying between them. The CDR3 reads CASSEYGPPIEQFF. DNA of the CDR3: TGTGCCAGCAGTGAGTACGGGCCCCCAATCGAGCAGTTCTTC.

As to this clonotype: Germline and junction disagree at one end, which may indicate a read error. J is TRBJ1-4 and V is TRBV28, with D possibly being TRBD1 (5 bases). The CDR3 totals 18 residues. Germline V CDR1 and CDR2: MDHEN, SYDVKM. The CDR3 reads CAGSLTGEGAAANEKLFF. The CDR3 nucleotides read TGTGCCGGCAGTTTAACGGGAGAAGGGGCGGCGGCTAATGAAAAACTGTTTTTT.